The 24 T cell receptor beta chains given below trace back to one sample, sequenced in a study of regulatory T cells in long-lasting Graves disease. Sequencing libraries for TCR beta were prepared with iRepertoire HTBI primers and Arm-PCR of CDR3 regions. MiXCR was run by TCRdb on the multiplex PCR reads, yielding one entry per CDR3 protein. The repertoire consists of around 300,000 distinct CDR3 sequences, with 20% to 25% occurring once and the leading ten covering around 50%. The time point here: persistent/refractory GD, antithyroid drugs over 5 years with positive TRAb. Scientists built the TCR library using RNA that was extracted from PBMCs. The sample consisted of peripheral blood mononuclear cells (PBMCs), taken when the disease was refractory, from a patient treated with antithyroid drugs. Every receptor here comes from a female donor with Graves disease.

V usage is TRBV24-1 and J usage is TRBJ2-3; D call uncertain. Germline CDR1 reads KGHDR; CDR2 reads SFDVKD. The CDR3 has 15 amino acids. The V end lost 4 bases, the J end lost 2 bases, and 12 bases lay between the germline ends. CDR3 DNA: TGTGCCACCAGTGACCCGGTCGGCCCCACAGATACGCAGTATTTT. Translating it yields CATSDPVGPTDTQYF.

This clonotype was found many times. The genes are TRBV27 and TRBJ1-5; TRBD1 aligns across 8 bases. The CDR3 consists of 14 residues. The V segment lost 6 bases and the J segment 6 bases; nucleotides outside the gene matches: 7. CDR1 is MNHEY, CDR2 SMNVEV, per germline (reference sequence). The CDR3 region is CASRPGQELQPQHF. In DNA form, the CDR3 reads TGTGCCAGCAGACCGGGACAGGAACTTCAGCCCCAGCATTTT.

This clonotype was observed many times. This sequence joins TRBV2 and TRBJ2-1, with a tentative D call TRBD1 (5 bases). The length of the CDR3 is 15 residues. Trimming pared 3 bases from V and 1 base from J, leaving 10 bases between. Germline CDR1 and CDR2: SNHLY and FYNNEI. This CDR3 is CASSETAGSYNEQFF. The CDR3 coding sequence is TGTGCCAGCAGTGAGACGGCAGGGTCCTACAATGAGCAGTTCTTC. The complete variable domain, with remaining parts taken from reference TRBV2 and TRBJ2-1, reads EPEVTQTPSHQVTQMGQEVILRCVPISNHLYFYWYRQILGQKVEFLVSFYNNEISEKSEIFDDQFSVERPDGSNFTLKIRSTKLEDSAMYFCASSETAGSYNEQFFGPGTRLTVL.

In DNA, the CDR3 is TGCGCCAGCAGCCAGGGGAGGGGTCTTGAGCAGTACTTC. Residues: CASSQGRGLEQYF. The V and J genes are TRBV4-1 and TRBJ2-5; TRBD2 matches 7 bases. The ends lost 3 bases at V and 11 bases at J; junction bases unmatched: 9. CDR1 MGHRA and CDR2 YSYEKL come from the germline V gene. The CDR3 loop spans 13 amino acids.

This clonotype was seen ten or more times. This CDR3 is CAWSGQDDQPQHF. CDR3 nucleotide sequence: TGTGCCTGGAGTGGACAGGACGATCAGCCCCAGCATTTT. This chain uses TRBV30 with TRBJ1-5; possible D gene TRBD1, 6 bases. There are 13 residues in the CDR3. V was pared by 1 base and J by 5 bases, with 9 bases between. The germline CDR1 and CDR2 sequences are GTSNPN and SVGIG (reference sequence).

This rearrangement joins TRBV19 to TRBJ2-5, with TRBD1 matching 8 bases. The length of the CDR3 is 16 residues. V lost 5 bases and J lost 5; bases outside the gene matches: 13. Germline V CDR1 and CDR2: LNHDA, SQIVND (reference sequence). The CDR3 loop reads CASSSPHAGGKETQYF. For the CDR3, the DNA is TGTGCCAGTAGTTCGCCCCACGCAGGGGGCAAGGAGACCCAGTACTTC.

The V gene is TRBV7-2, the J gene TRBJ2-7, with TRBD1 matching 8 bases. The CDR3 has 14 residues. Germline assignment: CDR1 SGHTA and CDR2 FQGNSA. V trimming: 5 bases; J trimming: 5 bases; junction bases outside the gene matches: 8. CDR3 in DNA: TGTGCCAGCAGCCCCACAGGGGGATCCCACGAGCAGTACTTC. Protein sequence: CASSPTGGSHEQYF.

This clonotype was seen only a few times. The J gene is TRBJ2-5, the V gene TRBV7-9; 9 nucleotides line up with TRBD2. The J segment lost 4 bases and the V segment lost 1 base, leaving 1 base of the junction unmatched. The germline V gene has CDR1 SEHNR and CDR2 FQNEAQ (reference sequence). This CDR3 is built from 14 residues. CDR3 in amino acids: CASSLGLAVETQYF. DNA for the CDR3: TGTGCCAGCAGCTTAGGACTAGCGGTAGAGACCCAGTACTTC. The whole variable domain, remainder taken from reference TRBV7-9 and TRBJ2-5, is DTGVSQNPRHKITKRGQNVTFRCDPISEHNRLYWYRQTLGQGPEFLTYFQNEAQLEKSRLLSDRFSAERPKGSFSTLEIQRTEQGDSAMYLCASSLGLAVETQYFGPGTRLLVL.

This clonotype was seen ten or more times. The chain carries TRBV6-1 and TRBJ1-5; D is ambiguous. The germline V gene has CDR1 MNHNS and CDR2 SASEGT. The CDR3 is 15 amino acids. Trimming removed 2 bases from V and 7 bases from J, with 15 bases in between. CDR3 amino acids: CASSESSYGVQPQHF. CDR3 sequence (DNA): TGTGCCAGCAGTGAATCTTCGTATGGGGTCCAGCCCCAGCATTTT.

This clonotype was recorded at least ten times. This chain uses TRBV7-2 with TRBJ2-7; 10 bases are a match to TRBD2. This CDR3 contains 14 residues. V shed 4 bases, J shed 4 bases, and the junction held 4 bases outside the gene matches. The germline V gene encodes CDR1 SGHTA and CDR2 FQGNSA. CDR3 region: CASSSGLAEYEQYF. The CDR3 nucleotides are TGTGCCAGCAGCTCAGGACTAGCGGAGTACGAGCAGTACTTC.

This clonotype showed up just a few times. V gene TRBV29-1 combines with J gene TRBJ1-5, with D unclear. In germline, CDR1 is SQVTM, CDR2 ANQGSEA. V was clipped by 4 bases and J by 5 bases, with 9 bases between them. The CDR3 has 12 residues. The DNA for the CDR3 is TGCAGCGTTGCTGAACCTGATCAGCCCCAGCATTTT. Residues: CSVAEPDQPQHF.

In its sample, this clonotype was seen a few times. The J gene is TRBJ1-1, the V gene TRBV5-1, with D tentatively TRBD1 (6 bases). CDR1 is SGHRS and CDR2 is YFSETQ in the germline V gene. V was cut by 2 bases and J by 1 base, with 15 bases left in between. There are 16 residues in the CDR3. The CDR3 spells CASSLFTGGANTEAFF. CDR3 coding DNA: TGCGCCAGCAGCTTATTTACCGGGGGCGCGAACACTGAAGCTTTCTTT.

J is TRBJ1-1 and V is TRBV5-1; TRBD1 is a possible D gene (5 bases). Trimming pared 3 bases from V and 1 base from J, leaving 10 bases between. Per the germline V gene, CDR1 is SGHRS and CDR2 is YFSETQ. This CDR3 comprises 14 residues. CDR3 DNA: TGCGCCAGCAGCTCAACCCAGGGGAACACTGAAGCTTTCTTT. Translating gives CASSSTQGNTEAFF. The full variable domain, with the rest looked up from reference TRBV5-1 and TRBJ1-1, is KAGVTQTPRYLIKTRGQQVTLSCSPISGHRSVSWYQQTPGQGLQFLFEYFSETQRNKGNFPGRFSGRQFSNSRSEMNVSTLELGDSALYLCASSSTQGNTEAFFGQGTRLTVV.

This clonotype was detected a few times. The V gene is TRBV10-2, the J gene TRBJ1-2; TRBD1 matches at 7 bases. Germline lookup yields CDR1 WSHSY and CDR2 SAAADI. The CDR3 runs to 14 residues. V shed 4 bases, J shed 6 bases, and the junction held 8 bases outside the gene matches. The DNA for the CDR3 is TGCGCCAGCAGTGGCGGACAGGCAGACAATGGCTACACCTTC. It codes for CASSGGQADNGYTF.

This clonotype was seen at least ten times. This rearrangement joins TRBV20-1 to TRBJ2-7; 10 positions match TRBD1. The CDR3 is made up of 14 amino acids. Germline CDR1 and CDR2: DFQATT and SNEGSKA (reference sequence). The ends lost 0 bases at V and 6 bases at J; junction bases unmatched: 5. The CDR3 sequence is CSARDDRGQREQYF. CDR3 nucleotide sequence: TGCAGTGCTAGAGACGACAGGGGGCAGCGCGAGCAGTACTTC.

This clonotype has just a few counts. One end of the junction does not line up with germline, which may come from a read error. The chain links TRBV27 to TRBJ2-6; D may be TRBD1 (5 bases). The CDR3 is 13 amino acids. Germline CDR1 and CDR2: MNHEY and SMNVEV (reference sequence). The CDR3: CASQSSGANILTF. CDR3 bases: TGTGCCAGCCAATCCTCTGGGGCCAACATCCTGACTTTC.

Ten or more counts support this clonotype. CDR3 residues: CASTTSYEQYF. The CDR3 coding sequence is TGTGCCAGCACCACATCCTACGAGCAGTACTTC. This rearrangement joins TRBV6-1 to TRBJ2-7; D is ambiguous. The V gene lost 7 bases and the J gene lost 1 base, with 5 bases spanning the gap. The V gene's germline CDR1 is MNHNS and CDR2 SASEGT. The length of the CDR3 is 11 residues.

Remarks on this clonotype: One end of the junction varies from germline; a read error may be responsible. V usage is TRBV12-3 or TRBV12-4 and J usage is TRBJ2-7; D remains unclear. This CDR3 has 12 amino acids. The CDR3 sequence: CASSLALYEPYF. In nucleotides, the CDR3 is TGTGCCAGCAGCCTCGCCCTGTACGAGCCGTACTTC.

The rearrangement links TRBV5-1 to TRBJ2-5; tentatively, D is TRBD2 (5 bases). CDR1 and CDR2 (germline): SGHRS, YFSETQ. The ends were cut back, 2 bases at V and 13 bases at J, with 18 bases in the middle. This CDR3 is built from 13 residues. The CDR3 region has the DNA TGCGCCAGCAGCTTACCAGGCCCTGGAGGTCCGTACTTC. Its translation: CASSLPGPGGPYF. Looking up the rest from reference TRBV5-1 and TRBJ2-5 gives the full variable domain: KAGVTQTPRYLIKTRGQQVTLSCSPISGHRSVSWYQQTPGQGLQFLFEYFSETQRNKGNFPGRFSGRQFSNSRSEMNVSTLELGDSALYLCASSLPGPGGPYFGPGTRLLVL.

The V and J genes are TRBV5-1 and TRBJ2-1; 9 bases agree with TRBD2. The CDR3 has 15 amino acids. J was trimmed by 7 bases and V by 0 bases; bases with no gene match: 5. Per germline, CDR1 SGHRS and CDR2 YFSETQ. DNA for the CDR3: TGCGCCAGCAGCTTGGCGGCGGGGGGGTTGAATGAGCAGTTCTTC. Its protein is CASSLAAGGLNEQFF.

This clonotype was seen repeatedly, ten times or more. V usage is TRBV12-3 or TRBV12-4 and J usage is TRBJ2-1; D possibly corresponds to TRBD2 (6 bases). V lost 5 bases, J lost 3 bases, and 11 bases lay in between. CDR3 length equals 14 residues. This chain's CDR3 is CASSRSGLYNEQFF. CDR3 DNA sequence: TGTGCCAGCAGTCGCAGCGGGCTCTACAATGAGCAGTTCTTC.

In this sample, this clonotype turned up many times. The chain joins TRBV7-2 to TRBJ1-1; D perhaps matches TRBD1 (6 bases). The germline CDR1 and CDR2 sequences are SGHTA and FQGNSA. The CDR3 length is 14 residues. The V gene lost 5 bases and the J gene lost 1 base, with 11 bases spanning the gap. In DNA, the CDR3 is TGTGCCAGCAGCCAAGGACAGTCGAACACTGAAGCTTTCTTT. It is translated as CASSQGQSNTEAFF.

DNA of the CDR3: TGTGCCAGCAGCTTATCGGCGCCCGGGGAGCTGTTTTTT. It yields the protein CASSLSAPGELFF. The chain joins TRBV7-9 to TRBJ2-2; the D is unclear. The CDR3 has 13 residues. CDR1 and CDR2 (germline): SEHNR, FQNEAQ (reference sequence). V was clipped by 2 bases and J by 6 bases, with 7 bases between them.

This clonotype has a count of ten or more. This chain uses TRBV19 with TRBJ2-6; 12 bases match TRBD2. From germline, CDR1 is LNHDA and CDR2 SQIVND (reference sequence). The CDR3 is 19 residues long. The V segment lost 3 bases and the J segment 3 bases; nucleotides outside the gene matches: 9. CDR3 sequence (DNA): TGTGCCAGTAGTATGTTTTACGGACTAGCGGGAAGTGGGGCCAACGTCCTGACTTTC. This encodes CASSMFYGLAGSGANVLTF.